Reported below is one TCR beta chain. What it recognizes is unknown. The V end was cut by 8 bases, the J end by 1 base, with 12 bases between. Germline V gene sequence: CDR1 SGHRS, CDR2 YFSETQ. The CDR3 consists of 13 residues. This sample is part of a study of blood T cells in healthy people across ages. Findings of the study overall: With donor CMV status unknown, expanded clonotype changes were possibly confounded. Age brought a roughly linear fall in TCR beta diversity measured per million T cells.

The authors ran a second PCR of about 7 to 11 cycles using a sample-barcoded 5' primer and a J-beta primer mix. TCRdb processed the 5' RACE reads anew with MiXCR; each CDR3 protein has one entry. The sample holds approximately 1.5 million distinct CDR3 sequences, under 55% seen once. The sequence was collected from a woman in her late teens or twenties in good health. The chain recombines TRBV5-1 with TRBJ1-1; unclear D gene. Sequences were obtained from blood. DNA of the CDR3: TGCGCCAGTGCTGTCTCGGGGAACACTGAAGCTTTCTTT. Translating it yields CASAVSGNTEAFF.